This entry concerns a single T cell receptor beta chain. Its target is unknown. This sample stems from a study of post-analysis software for immune sequencing data. Whole-study context: Clinical courses comprised relapsing-remitting, secondary progressive and progressive-relapsing multiple sclerosis.

Included in the TCR beta cDNA libraries were unique molecular identifiers. A population of roughly 1 to 11 million T cells gave rise to 450,000 to 500,000 cDNA molecules. TCRdb redid the calling of the PCR reads with MiXCR, one entry per CDR3 protein. The data contain about 560,000 distinct CDR3 sequences, 44% of them singletons. Findings of the study overall: When the samples were clustered directly with F measure, those that had been prepared in the same batch showed strong co-clustering. When compared against controls, multiple sclerosis patients showed significantly lower normalized Chao1 diversity.

The sequenced material came from blood. This receptor was obtained from a girl aged 10 to 17 with multiple sclerosis.

The CDR3 here is CASSFGFGNQPQHF. In DNA form, the CDR3 reads TGTGCCAGCAGCTTTGGGTTCGGCAATCAGCCCCAGCATTTT. This chain connects TRBV12-3 or TRBV12-4 to TRBJ1-5, with D hard to call. V gave up 6 bases and J gave up 2 bases, with 11 bases separating them. The CDR3 length is 14 residues.